The T cell receptor beta chain described here comes from a study of T cell changes during pregnancy in multiple sclerosis. Clones were read by immunoSEQ multiplex PCR, and TCRdb kept only the in-frame ones, dropping some. The sample shows about 67,000 clones, 80% to 90% of them seen only once. Unmatched junction bases numbered 14, after V lost 7 bases and J lost 9 bases. The germline gives CDR1 LNHDA, CDR2 SQIVND (reference sequence). The CDR3 is 15 amino acids. The rearrangement joins TRBV19 to TRBJ1-5, with 8 bases identical to TRBD1. The sequence was obtained from a female donor with multiple sclerosis, enrolled in a pregnancy study. Sequencing used peripheral blood, obtained in the first trimester of pregnancy. The CDR3 bases are TGTGCCAGTACCCCAATTCAGGGGGCCCTGTGGCCCCAGCATTTT. It specifies CASTPIQGALWPQHF.